This entry lists 25 T cell receptor beta chains sequenced from one sample in a study of shared clonotypes between healthy human individuals. Positive CCR7 selection of CD45RO-negative cells yielded the naive CD8 cells, and terminally differentiated effector memory CD45RA+ cells were excluded. The table came from immunoSEQ multiplex PCR; TCRdb's copy has only in-frame clones and leaves some out. Among more than 2 million clones, roughly 93% were seen once, and the ten largest hold over 1.5%. The source material was naive CD8+ T cells from PBMCs. These receptors were obtained from a man aged 18 to 30 in good health. Some clones in this sample may be carry-over from other donors' samples.

The rearrangement links TRBV6-6 to TRBJ2-7, with a possible D match to TRBD1 (6 bases). With 4 bases removed from V and 4 bases from J, the gap between germline ends came to 14 bases. The germline V gene encodes CDR1 MNHNY and CDR2 SVGAGI (reference sequence). CDR3 size: 14 residues. DNA of the CDR3: TGTGCCAGCAGTTTAATGGGACACCGATACGAGCAGTACTTC. Protein product: CASSLMGHRYEQYF.

V is TRBV29-1 and J is TRBJ2-7; D is perhaps TRBD1 (5 bases). Trimming took 1 base from V and 9 from J, leaving 16 bases between them. The CDR3 covers 13 residues. CDR1 is SQVTM, CDR2 ANQGSEA, per germline. The CDR3 here is CSVEVQAPQGQYF. The DNA for the CDR3 is TGCAGCGTTGAAGTGCAGGCCCCCCAGGGGCAGTACTTC.

The V call is TRBV13, the J call TRBJ2-5; 9 bases line up with TRBD2. CDR3 length: 18 residues. Germline CDR1 is PRHDT and CDR2 is FYEKMQ (reference sequence). J was trimmed by 3 bases and V by 5 bases; bases with no gene match: 16. The CDR3: CASSPDRGVAGGKETQYF. CDR3 sequence (DNA): TGTGCCAGCAGCCCTGATAGGGGGGTCGCGGGAGGGAAAGAGACCCAGTACTTC.

With regard to this clone: Other DNA sequences in this sample translate to the same CDR3. This chain links TRBV15 with TRBJ2-2; TRBD1 matches 8 bases. There are 14 residues in the CDR3. Germline V lookup: CDR1 LNHNV, CDR2 YYDKDF (reference sequence). Trimming took 5 bases from V and 3 from J; bases not matched to a gene: 2. CDR3 sequence: CATSETGDTGELFF. For the CDR3, the DNA is TGTGCCACCAGCGAGACAGGGGACACCGGGGAGCTGTTTTTT.

This clone came up once. The CDR3 DNA is TGTGCCACCAGCGCTACGGAATACGAGCAGTACTTC. Its translation is CATSATEYEQYF. The V and J genes are TRBV15 and TRBJ2-7; D uncertain. V was pared by 5 bases and J by 4 bases, with 9 bases between. CDR3 length equals 12 residues. Germline V gene data show CDR1 as LNHNV and CDR2 as YYDKDF (reference sequence).

The V gene is TRBV7-9, the J gene TRBJ1-4; D is undetermined. This CDR3 is 12 amino acids long. Germline assignment: CDR1 SEHNR and CDR2 FQNEAQ (reference sequence). The V end lost 2 bases, the J end lost 7 bases, and 5 bases lay between the germline ends. In DNA, the CDR3 is TGTGCCAGCAGCTTATTGGGTGAAAAACTGTTTTTT. Translating gives CASSLLGEKLFF.

The chain joins TRBV7-3 to TRBJ1-4; maybe TRBD1 (6 bases). This CDR3 spans 16 amino acids. In germline, CDR1 is SGHTA, CDR2 FQGTGA. V lost 2 bases, J lost 4 bases, and 14 bases lay in between. Here the CDR3 reads CASSLLSGGDNEKLFF. Here the CDR3 DNA reads TGTGCCAGCAGCTTATTATCGGGGGGCGATAATGAAAAACTGTTTTTT.

On this clone: The same CDR3 is also encoded by other DNA sequences in this sample. CDR3 nucleotides: TGTGCCAGCAGCCCAACTGGGGCCAACGTCCTGACTTTC. Amino acids: CASSPTGANVLTF. V is TRBV27 and J is TRBJ2-6, with no clear D. The CDR3 runs to 13 residues. Trimming took off 6 bases at V and 2 bases at J, with 5 bases between the two ends. CDR1 and CDR2 from the germline V gene are MNHEY and SMNVEV (reference sequence).

The V and J genes are TRBV9 and TRBJ2-7; unclear D gene. CDR1 SGDLS and CDR2 YYNGEE come from the germline V gene. The CDR3 totals 20 residues. V was cut by 3 bases and J by 0 bases, with 28 bases left in between. The DNA of the CDR3 is TGTGCCAGCAGCGACCCTCGGGTTCCGTTCGGAGCCGAAAGCTCCTACGAGCAGTACTTC. The encoded protein is CASSDPRVPFGAESSYEQYF.

The V call is TRBV7-9, the J call TRBJ2-1, with D perhaps given as TRBD1 or TRBD2 (5 bases each). The CDR3 length is 14 residues. In germline, CDR1 is SEHNR, CDR2 FQNEAQ (reference sequence). The ends were cut back, 6 bases at V and 3 bases at J, with 12 bases in the middle. CDR3 in amino acids: CASSWGTVYNEQFF. The CDR3 nucleotides are TGTGCCAGCAGTTGGGGGACGGTCTACAATGAGCAGTTCTTC.

The rearrangement links TRBV9 to TRBJ2-1; the D gene is possibly TRBD2 (5 bases). Germline V gene data show CDR1 as SGDLS and CDR2 as YYNGEE. CDR3 length: 11 residues. Between the trimmed V and J ends, which lost 3 bases and 10 bases, there was a span of 8 bases. CDR3 protein: CASSGRWEQFF. The CDR3 region has the DNA TGTGCCAGCAGCGGGAGGTGGGAGCAGTTCTTC. The full variable domain, with the rest looked up from reference TRBV9 and TRBJ2-1, is DSGVTQTPKHLITATGQRVTLRCSPRSGDLSVYWYQQSLDQGLQFLIQYYNGEERAKGNILERFSAQQFPDLHSELNLSSLELGDSALYFCASSGRWEQFFGPGTRLTVL.

This clone was recorded only once. The chain joins TRBV30 to TRBJ2-5; D is unresolved. The J call may be incorrect, as the DNA end agrees better with TRBJ2-7. The length of the CDR3 is 12 residues. The germline V gene encodes CDR1 GTSNPN and CDR2 SVGIG (reference sequence). CDR3 residues: CAWSPGVNEQYF. CDR3 sequence (DNA): TGTGCCTGGAGCCCCGGAGTGAACGAGCAGTACTTC.

The chain is built from TRBV5-8 and TRBJ2-5; TRBD2 might be the D (6 bases). The germline V gene encodes CDR1 SGHTS and CDR2 YDEGEE. The CDR3 is made up of 13 amino acids. V was clipped by 4 bases and J by 5 bases, with 12 bases between them. This chain's CDR3 is CASSKPGAETQYF. CDR3 nucleotide sequence: TGTGCCAGCAGCAAGCCGGGAGCGGAGACCCAGTACTTC.

V gene TRBV11-3 combines with J gene TRBJ2-7; no firm D call. Trimming took off 1 base at V and 0 bases at J, with 7 bases between the two ends. The germline V gene encodes CDR1 SGHNT and CDR2 YENEEA. The CDR3 has 14 amino acids. CDR3 in amino acids: CASSLAPLSYEQYF. In nucleotides, the CDR3 is TGTGCCAGCAGCTTAGCACCCCTCTCCTACGAGCAGTACTTC.

The CDR3 here is CASSIDPGRGRYGYTF. CDR3 nucleotides: TGTGCCAGTAGTATAGATCCGGGCAGGGGAAGATATGGCTACACCTTC. J is TRBJ1-2 and V is TRBV19, with D possibly TRBD1 on 6 matching bases. The CDR3 has 16 amino acids. V was clipped by 0 bases and J by 5 bases, with 16 bases between them. Per germline, CDR1 LNHDA and CDR2 SQIVND (reference sequence).

The chain combines TRBV11-2 with TRBJ2-5, with TRBD2 identical over 7 bases. There are 11 residues in the CDR3. The germline CDR1 and CDR2 sequences are SGHAT and FQNNGV. J gave up 7 bases and V 5 bases, and 1 base lay outside the gene matches. Here the CDR3 reads CASSPGGTQYF. CDR3 nucleotides: TGTGCCAGCAGCCCGGGGGGGACCCAGTACTTC.

V and J are TRBV30 and TRBJ2-1; 9 nucleotides agree with TRBD2. Germline CDR1 reads GTSNPN; CDR2 reads SVGIG (reference sequence). Trimming at V came to 0 bases and at J to 8 bases, leaving 8 bases not matched to a gene. The CDR3 is made up of 15 amino acids. CDR3 sequence: CAWSVGVAGVDEQFF. DNA of the CDR3: TGTGCCTGGAGTGTAGGGGTAGCGGGAGTAGATGAGCAGTTCTTC.

CDR3: CASRPRGSGELFF. CDR3 sequence (DNA): TGTGCCAGCAGGCCAAGGGGGTCCGGGGAGCTGTTTTTT. The J gene is TRBJ2-2, the V gene TRBV5-4; D perhaps matches TRBD1 (6 bases). CDR3 length: 13 amino acids. Germline V gene data show CDR1 as SGHNT and CDR2 as YYREEE (reference sequence). Trimming took off 5 bases at V and 6 bases at J, with 11 bases between the two ends.

This clone was found once. V gene TRBV7-9 combines with J gene TRBJ2-7, with D possibly matching TRBD1 (5 bases). The CDR3 is made up of 13 amino acids. Germline loops: CDR1 SEHNR, CDR2 FQNEAQ (reference sequence). The ends were cut back, 1 base at V and 4 bases at J, with 8 bases in the middle. The DNA of the CDR3 is TGTGCCAGCAGCTTAGGGACACTTTACGAGCAGTACTTC. It encodes CASSLGTLYEQYF.

This clone has only one observation. V usage is TRBV29-1 and J usage is TRBJ2-1; the match to TRBD2 covers 11 bases. Looked up from germline, CDR1 is SQVTM and CDR2 is ANQGSEA. The CDR3 extends over 15 amino acids. V was pared by 7 bases and J by 6 bases, with 11 bases of the junction left unmatched. The CDR3 region is CSASTSGILRNEQFF. The CDR3 nucleotides read TGCAGCGCCTCGACTAGCGGGATCCTACGCAATGAGCAGTTCTTC.

With respect to this clone: This specimen includes other DNA sequences encoding the same CDR3. The genes are TRBV9 and TRBJ2-7, with 10 bases that match TRBD2. CDR1 and CDR2 from the germline V gene are SGDLS and YYNGEE. The CDR3 has 15 amino acids. V trimming: 3 bases; J trimming: 2 bases; junction bases outside the gene matches: 5. CDR3 DNA sequence: TGTGCCAGCAGCGAGGGGCTAGCGGGAGCCTACGAGCAGTACTTC. Its protein is CASSEGLAGAYEQYF.

Details on this clone: Other DNA sequences in this sample translate to the same CDR3. This rearrangement joins TRBV27 to TRBJ1-5, with D hard to call. Germline V gene lookup returns CDR1 MNHEY and CDR2 SMNVEV (reference sequence). This CDR3 region has 16 residues. V lost 2 bases to trimming and J lost 0 bases, with 11 bases between them. The DNA for the CDR3 is TGTGCCAGCAGTTTAGGCGGAGGATATAGCAATCAGCCCCAGCATTTT. It specifies CASSLGGGYSNQPQHF.

The rearrangement uses TRBV10-3 and TRBJ2-7, with 9 bases that match TRBD1. The CDR3 covers 16 residues. CDR1 and CDR2 from the germline V gene are ENHRY and SYGVKD. V trimming: 2 bases; J trimming: 1 base; junction bases outside the gene matches: 6. The CDR3 protein is CAISELKTGGSYEQYF. The CDR3 coding sequence is TGTGCCATCAGTGAGCTTAAGACAGGGGGATCCTACGAGCAGTACTTC.

The chain employs TRBV7-9 and TRBJ2-7; 8 nucleotides align to TRBD1. V shed 3 bases, J shed 1 base, and the junction held 8 bases outside the gene matches. The CDR3 is made up of 16 amino acids. CDR1 SEHNR and CDR2 FQNEAQ come from the germline V gene (reference sequence). CDR3 region: CASSFAADRASYEQYF. The CDR3 coding sequence is TGTGCCAGCAGCTTCGCGGCGGACAGGGCGTCCTACGAGCAGTACTTC.

About this clone: Other nucleotide sequences from this sample produce the same CDR3. J is TRBJ1-2 and V is TRBV7-9; possibly TRBD1 for D (6 bases). Germline CDR1 and CDR2: SEHNR and FQNEAQ (reference sequence). The V end lost 4 bases, the J end lost 4 bases, and 10 bases lay between the germline ends. This CDR3 is built from 13 residues. The CDR3: CASSSGQLYGYTF. Written as DNA, the CDR3 is TGTGCCAGCAGCTCAGGACAGCTCTATGGCTACACCTTC. Combining the CDR3 with reference TRBV7-9 and TRBJ1-2 gives the whole variable domain DTGVSQNPRHKITKRGQNVTFRCDPISEHNRLYWYRQTLGQGPEFLTYFQNEAQLEKSRLLSDRFSAERPKGSFSTLEIQRTEQGDSAMYLCASSSGQLYGYTFGSGTRLTVV.